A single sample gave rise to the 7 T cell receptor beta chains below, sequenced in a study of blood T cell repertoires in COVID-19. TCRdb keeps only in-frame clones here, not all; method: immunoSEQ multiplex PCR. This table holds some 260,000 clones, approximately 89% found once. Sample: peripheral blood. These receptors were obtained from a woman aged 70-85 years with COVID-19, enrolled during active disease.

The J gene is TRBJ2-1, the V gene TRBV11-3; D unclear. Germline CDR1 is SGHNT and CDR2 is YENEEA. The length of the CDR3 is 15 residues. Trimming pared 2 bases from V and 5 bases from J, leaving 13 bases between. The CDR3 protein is CASSLSVPGNNEQFF. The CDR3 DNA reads TGTGCCAGCAGCTTATCGGTCCCGGGTAACAATGAGCAGTTCTTC.

DNA for the CDR3: TGTGCCAGTAGTAAAGGGTCTAGCGCTATCTCTGGGGCCAACGTCCTGACTTTC. Translated, it gives CASSKGSSAISGANVLTF. The chain links TRBV19 to TRBJ2-6; possibly TRBD2 for D (6 bases). Germline values: CDR1 LNHDA, CDR2 SQIVND (reference sequence). CDR3 length: 18 residues. V dropped 4 bases and J dropped 0 bases, with 16 bases sitting between them.

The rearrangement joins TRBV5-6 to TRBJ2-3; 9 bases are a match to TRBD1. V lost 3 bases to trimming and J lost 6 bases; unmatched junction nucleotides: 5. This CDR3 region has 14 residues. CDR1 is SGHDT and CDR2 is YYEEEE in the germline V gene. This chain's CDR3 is CASSSQGASDTQYF. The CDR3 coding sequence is TGTGCCAGCAGCTCACAGGGGGCGAGTGATACGCAGTATTTT.

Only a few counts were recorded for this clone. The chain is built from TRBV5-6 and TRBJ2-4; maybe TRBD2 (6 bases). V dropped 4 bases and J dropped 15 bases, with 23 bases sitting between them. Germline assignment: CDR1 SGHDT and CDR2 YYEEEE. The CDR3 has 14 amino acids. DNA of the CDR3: TGTGCCAGCAGCCCCTATCAGAGGGGCGGGATGGGGTACTTC. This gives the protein CASSPYQRGGMGYF. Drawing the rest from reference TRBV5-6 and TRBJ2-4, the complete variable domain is DAGVTQSPTHLIKTRGQQVTLRCSPKSGHDTVSWYQQALGQGPQFIFQYYEEEERQRGNFPDRFSGHQFPNYSSELNVNALLLGDSALYLCASSPYQRGGMGYFGAGTRLSVL.

The CDR3, as DNA: TGTGCCAGCAGTTTAGGACCCCGAGGCCAGTACTTC. Amino acid sequence: CASSLGPRGQYF. This chain connects TRBV12-3 or TRBV12-4 to TRBJ2-7; D is unresolved. The CDR3 sequence is 12 residues long. V was pared by 1 base and J by 10 bases, with 11 bases between.

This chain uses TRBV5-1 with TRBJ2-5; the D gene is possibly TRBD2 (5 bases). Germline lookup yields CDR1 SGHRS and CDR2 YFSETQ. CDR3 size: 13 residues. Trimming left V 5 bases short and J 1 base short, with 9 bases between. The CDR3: CASRWGAQETQYF. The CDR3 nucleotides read TGCGCCAGCAGATGGGGAGCCCAAGAGACCCAGTACTTC.

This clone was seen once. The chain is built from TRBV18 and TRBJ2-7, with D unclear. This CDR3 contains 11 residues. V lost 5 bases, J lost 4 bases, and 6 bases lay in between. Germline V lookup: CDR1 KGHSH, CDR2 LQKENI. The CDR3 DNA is TGTGCCAGCTCAGCTGAGTACGAGCAGTACTTC. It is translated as CASSAEYEQYF.